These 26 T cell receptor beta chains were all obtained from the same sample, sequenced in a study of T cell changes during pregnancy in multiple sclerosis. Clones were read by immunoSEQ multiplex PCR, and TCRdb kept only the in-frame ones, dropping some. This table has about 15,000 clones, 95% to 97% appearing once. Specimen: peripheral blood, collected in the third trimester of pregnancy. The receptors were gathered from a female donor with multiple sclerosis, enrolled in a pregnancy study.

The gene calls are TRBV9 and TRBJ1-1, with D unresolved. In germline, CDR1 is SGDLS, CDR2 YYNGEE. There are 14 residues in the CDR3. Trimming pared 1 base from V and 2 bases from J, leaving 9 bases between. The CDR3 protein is CASSVSEGNTEAFF. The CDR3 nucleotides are TGTGCCAGCAGCGTAAGCGAGGGTAACACTGAAGCTTTCTTT.

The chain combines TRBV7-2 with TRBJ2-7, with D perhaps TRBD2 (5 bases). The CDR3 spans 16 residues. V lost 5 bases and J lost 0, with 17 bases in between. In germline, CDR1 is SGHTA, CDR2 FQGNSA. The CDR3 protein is CASSPLQNRDSYEQYF. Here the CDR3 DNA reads TGTGCCAGCAGCCCACTTCAAAACCGGGACTCCTACGAGCAGTACTTC.

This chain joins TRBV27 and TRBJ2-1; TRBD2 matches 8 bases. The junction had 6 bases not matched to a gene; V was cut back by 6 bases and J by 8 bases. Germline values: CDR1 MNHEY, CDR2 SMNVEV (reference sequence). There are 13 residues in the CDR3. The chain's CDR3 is CASSGRAFDEQFF. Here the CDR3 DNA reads TGTGCCAGCAGCGGGAGGGCTTTTGATGAGCAGTTCTTC.

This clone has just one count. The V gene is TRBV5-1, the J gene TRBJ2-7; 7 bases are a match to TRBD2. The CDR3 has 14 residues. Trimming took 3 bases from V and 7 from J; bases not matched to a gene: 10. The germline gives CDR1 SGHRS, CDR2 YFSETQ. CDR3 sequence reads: CASSSWGGVEEQYF. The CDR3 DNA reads TGCGCCAGCAGCTCTTGGGGAGGGGTGGAAGAGCAGTACTTC.

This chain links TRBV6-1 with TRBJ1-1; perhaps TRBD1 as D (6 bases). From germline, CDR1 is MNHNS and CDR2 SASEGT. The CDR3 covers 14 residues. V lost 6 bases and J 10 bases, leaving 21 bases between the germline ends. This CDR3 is CASSGNRGQGRAFF. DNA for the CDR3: TGTGCCAGCAGCGGCAACCGGGGACAAGGACGAGCTTTCTTT.

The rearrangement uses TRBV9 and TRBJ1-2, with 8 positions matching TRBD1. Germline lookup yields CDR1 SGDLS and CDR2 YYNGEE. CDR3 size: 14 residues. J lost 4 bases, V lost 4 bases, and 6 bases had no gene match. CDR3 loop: CASSTGQGFYGYTF. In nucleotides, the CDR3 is TGTGCCAGCAGCACAGGACAGGGTTTCTATGGCTACACCTTC. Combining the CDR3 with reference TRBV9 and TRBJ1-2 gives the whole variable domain DSGVTQTPKHLITATGQRVTLRCSPRSGDLSVYWYQQSLDQGLQFLIQYYNGEERAKGNILERFSAQQFPDLHSELNLSSLELGDSALYFCASSTGQGFYGYTFGSGTRLTVV.

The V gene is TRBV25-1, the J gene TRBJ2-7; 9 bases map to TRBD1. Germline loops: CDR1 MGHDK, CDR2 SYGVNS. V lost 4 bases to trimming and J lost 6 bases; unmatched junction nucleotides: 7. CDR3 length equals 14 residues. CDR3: CASSGWDRAGEQYF. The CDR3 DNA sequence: TGTGCCAGCAGTGGATGGGACAGGGCGGGCGAGCAGTACTTC.

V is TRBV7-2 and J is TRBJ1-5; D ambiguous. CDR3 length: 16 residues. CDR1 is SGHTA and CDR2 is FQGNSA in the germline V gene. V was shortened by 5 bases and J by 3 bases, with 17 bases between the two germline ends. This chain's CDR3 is CASSNEGVTINQPQHF. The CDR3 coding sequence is TGTGCCAGCAGCAACGAGGGAGTCACAATCAATCAGCCCCAGCATTTT.

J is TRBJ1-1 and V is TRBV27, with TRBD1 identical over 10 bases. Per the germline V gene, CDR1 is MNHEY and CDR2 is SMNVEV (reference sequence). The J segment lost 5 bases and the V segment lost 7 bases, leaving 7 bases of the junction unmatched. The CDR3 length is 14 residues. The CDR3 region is CASIRQGASTEAFF. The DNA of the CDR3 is TGTGCCAGCATCCGACAGGGGGCGAGTACTGAAGCTTTCTTT.

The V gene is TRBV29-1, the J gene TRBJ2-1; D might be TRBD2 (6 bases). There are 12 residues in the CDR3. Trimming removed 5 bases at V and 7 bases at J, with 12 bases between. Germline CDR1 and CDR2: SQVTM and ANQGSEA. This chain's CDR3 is CSVPGARNEQFF. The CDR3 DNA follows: TGCAGCGTTCCGGGAGCAAGGAATGAGCAGTTCTTC.

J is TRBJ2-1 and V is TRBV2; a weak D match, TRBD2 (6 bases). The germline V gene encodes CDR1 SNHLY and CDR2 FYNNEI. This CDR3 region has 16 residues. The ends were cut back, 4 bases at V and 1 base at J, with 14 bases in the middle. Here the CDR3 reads CASSVGGIVSYNEQFF. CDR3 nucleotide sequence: TGTGCCAGCAGTGTAGGAGGGATCGTATCCTACAATGAGCAGTTCTTC.

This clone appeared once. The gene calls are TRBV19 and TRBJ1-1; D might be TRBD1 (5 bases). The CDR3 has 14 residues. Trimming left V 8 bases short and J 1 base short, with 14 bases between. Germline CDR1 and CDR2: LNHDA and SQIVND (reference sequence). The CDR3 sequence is CASFPGPQNTEAFF. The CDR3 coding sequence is TGTGCCAGTTTCCCAGGGCCCCAGAACACTGAAGCTTTCTTT.

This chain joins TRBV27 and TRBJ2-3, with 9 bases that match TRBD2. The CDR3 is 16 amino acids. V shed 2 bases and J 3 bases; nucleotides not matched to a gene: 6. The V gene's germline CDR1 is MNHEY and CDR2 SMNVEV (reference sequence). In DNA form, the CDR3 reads TGTGCCAGCAGTTTAGTAGCGGGAGAGTGGACAGATACGCAGTATTTT. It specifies CASSLVAGEWTDTQYF.

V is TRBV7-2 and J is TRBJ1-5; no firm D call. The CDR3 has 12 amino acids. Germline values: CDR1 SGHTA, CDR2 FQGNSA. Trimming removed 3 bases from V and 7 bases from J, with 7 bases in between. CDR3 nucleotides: TGTGCCAGCAGCTTGAGAGGACAGCCCCAGCATTTT. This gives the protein CASSLRGQPQHF.

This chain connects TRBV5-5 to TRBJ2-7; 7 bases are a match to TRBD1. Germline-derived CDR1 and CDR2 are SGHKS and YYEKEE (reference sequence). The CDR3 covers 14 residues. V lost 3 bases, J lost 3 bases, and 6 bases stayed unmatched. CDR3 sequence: CASSYASGGYEQYF. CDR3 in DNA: TGTGCCAGCAGCTACGCCTCAGGGGGCTACGAGCAGTACTTC.

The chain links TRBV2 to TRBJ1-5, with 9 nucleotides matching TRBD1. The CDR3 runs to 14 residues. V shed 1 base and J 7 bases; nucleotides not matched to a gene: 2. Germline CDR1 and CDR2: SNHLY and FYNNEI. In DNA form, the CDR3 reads TGTGCCAGCAGTGAAGGACAGGGGGGGCAGCCCCAGCATTTT. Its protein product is CASSEGQGGQPQHF.

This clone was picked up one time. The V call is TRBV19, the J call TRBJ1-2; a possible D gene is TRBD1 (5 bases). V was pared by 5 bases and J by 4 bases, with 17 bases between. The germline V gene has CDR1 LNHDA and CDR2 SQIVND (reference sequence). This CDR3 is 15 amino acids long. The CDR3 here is CASSAVGGLAYGYTF. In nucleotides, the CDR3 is TGTGCCAGTAGTGCCGTCGGGGGGTTGGCCTATGGCTACACCTTC.

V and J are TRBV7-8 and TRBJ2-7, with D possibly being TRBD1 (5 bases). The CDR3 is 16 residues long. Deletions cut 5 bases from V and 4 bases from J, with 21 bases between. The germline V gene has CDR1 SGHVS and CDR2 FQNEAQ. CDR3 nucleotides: TGTGCCAGCAGCCCCTATCGGGTCGCAGGGCCGTACGAGCAGTACTTC. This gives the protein CASSPYRVAGPYEQYF.

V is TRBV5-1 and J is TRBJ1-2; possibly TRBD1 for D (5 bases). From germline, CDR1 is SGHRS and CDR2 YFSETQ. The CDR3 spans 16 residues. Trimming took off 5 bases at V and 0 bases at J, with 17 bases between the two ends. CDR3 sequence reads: CASSLHGGEANYGYTF. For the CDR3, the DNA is TGCGCCAGCAGTCTCCATGGGGGGGAGGCTAACTATGGCTACACCTTC. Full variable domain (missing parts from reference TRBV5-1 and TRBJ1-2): KAGVTQTPRYLIKTRGQQVTLSCSPISGHRSVSWYQQTPGQGLQFLFEYFSETQRNKGNFPGRFSGRQFSNSRSEMNVSTLELGDSALYLCASSLHGGEANYGYTFGSGTRLTVV.

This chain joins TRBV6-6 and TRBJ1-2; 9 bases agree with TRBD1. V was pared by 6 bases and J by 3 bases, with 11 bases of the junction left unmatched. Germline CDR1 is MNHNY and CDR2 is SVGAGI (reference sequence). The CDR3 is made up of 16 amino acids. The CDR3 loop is CASSQKEWDRDYGYTF. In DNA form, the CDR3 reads TGTGCCAGCAGCCAAAAGGAGTGGGACAGGGACTATGGCTACACCTTC.

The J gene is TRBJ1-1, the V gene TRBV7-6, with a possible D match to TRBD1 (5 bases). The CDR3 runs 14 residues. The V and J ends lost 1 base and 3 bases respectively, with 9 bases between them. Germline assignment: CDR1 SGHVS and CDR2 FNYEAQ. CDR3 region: CASSLGRGDTEAFF. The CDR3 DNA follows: TGTGCCAGCAGCTTAGGGCGGGGGGACACTGAAGCTTTCTTT. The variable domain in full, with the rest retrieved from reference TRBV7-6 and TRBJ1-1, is GAGVSQSPRYKVTKRGQDVALRCDPISGHVSLYWYRQALGQGPEFLTYFNYEAQQDKSGLPNDRFSAERPEGSISTLTIQRTEQRDSAMYRCASSLGRGDTEAFFGQGTRLTVV.

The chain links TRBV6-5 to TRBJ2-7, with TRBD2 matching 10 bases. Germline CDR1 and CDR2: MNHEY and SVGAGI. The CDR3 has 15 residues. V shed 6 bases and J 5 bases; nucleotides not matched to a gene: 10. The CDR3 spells CASSRSGTSVNEQYF. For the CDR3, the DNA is TGTGCCAGCAGCCGTTCCGGGACTAGCGTGAACGAGCAGTACTTC.

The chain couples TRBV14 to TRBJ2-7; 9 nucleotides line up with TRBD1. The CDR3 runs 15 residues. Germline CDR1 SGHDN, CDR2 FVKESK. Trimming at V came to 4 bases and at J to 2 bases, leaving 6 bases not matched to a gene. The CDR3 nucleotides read TGTGCCAGCAGCCTCGGGGGACAGGGTACCTACGAGCAGTACTTC. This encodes CASSLGGQGTYEQYF. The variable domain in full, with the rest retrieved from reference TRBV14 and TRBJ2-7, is EAGVTQFPSHSVIEKGQTVTLRCDPISGHDNLYWYRRVMGKEIKFLLHFVKESKQDESGMPNNRFLAERTGGTYSTLKVQPAELEDSGVYFCASSLGGQGTYEQYFGPGTRLTVT.

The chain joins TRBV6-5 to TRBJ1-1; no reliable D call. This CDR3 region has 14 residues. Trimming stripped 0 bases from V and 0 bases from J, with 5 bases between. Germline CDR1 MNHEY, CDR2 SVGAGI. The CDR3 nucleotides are TGTGCCAGCAGTTACTCGAGAGTGAACACTGAAGCTTTCTTT. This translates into CASSYSRVNTEAFF.

The CDR3 DNA follows: TGTGCCAGCAGTTTAGCGGGAGGTTTGACAGATACGCAGTATTTT. Amino acids: CASSLAGGLTDTQYF. V gene TRBV28 combines with J gene TRBJ2-3; 8 bases fit TRBD2. After removal of 2 bases from V and 3 bases from J, the junction contained 4 bases not matched to a gene. The CDR3 is 15 residues long. CDR1 MDHEN and CDR2 SYDVKM come from the germline V gene.

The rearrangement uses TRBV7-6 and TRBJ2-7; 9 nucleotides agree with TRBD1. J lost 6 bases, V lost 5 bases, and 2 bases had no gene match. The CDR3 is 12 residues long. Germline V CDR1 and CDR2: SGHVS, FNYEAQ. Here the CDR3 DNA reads TGTGCCAGCAGCAAGACAGGGGGCGAGCAGTACTTC. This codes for CASSKTGGEQYF.